This T cell receptor (beta chain) appears in the sequencing data of a study of blood T cell repertoires in COVID-19. Method: immunoSEQ multiplex PCR; TCRdb's copy keeps in-frame clones and lacks some. The sample has tens of thousands of clones; 89% are singletons. Unmatched junction bases numbered 9, after V lost 3 bases and J lost 9 bases. CDR3 length equals 14 residues. The germline CDR1 and CDR2 sequences are LGHNA and YNFKEQ. Sequenced material: peripheral blood. The receptor was isolated from a woman aged 55-69 years with active COVID-19. This chain links TRBV4-2 with TRBJ1-2, with 8 bases identical to TRBD1. In nucleotides, the CDR3 is TGTGCCAGCAGCCAGCCGGACAGGGATAGTAGCTACACCTTC. Translated, it gives CASSQPDRDSSYTF.